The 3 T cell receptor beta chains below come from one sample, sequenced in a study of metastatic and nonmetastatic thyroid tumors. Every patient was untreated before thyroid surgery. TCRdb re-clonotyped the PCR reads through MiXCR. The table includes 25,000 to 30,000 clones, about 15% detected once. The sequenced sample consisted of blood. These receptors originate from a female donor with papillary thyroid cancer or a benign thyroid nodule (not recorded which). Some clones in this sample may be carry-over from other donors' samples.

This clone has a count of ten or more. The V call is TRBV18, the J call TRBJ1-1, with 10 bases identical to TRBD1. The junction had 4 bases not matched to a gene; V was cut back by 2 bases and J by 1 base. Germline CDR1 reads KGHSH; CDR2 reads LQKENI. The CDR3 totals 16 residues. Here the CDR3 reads CASSPRDRGSNTEAFF. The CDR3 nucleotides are TGTGCCAGCTCACCAAGGGACAGGGGTTCGAACACTGAAGCTTTCTTT.

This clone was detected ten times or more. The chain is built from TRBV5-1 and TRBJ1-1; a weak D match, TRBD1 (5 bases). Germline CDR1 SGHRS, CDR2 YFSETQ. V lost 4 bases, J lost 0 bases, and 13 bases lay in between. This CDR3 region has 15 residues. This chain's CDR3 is CASSRDGLLNTEAFF. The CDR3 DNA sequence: TGCGCCAGCAGCCGGGACGGACTCCTGAACACTGAAGCTTTCTTT.

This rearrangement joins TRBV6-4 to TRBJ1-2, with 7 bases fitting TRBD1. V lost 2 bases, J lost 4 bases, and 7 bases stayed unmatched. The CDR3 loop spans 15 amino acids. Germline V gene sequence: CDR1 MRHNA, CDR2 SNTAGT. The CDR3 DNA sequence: TGTGCCAGCAGTGACGGGGACAGCAATAGCTATGGCTACACCTTC. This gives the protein CASSDGDSNSYGYTF.